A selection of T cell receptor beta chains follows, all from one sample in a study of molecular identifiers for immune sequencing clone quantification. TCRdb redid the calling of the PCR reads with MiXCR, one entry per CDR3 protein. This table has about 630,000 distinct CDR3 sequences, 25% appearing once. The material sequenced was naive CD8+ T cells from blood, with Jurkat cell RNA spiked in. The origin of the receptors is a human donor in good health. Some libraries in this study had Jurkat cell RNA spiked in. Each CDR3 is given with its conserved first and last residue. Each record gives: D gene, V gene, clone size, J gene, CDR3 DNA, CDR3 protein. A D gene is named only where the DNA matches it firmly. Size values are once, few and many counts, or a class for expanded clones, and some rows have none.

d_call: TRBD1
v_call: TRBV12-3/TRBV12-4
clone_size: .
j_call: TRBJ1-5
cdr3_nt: TGTGCCAGCAAGGGGGCGGATCAGCCCCAGCATTTT
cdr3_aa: CASKGADQPQHF

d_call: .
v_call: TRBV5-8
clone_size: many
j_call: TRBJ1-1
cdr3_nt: TGTGCCAGCGCTTCCCAAAATGTCGACTGGGACACTGAAGCTTTCTTT
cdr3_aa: CASASQNVDWDTEAFF

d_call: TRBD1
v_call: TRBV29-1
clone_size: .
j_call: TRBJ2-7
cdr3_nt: TGCAGCGTCGTACCGGGACAGGGTGTTCTCTACGAGCAGTACTTC
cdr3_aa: CSVVPGQGVLYEQYF

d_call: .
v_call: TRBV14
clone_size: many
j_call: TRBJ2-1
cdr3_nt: TGTGCCAGCAGCCAAGACCACAATGAGCAGTTCTTC
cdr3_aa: CASSQDHNEQFF

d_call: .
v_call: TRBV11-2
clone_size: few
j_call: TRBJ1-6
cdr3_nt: TGTGCCAGCAGCCAAGACAGCAGAACGGGCTCCTATAATTCACCCCTCCACTTT
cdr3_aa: CASSQDSRTGSYNSPLHF

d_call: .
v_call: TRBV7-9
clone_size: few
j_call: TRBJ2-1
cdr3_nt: TGTGCCAGCAGCTTAGGGGGTAGCCGCTCCTACAATGAGCAGTTCTTC
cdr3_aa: CASSLGGSRSYNEQFF

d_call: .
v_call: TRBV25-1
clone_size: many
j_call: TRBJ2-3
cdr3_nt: TGTGCCAGCAGTGAATATGGGGTCTTTGGCACAGATACGCAGTATTTT
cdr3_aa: CASSEYGVFGTDTQYF

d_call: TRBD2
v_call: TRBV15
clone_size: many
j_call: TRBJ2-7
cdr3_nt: TGTGCCACCAGCAGTAGCGGGAGGGCCGAGCAGTACTTC
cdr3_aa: CATSSSGRAEQYF

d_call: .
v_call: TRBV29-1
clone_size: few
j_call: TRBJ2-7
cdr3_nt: TGCAGCGTCTCAGAAACGGGCGAGCAGTACTTC
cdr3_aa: CSVSETGEQYF

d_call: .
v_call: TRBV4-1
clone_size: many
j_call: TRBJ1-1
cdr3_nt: TGCGCCAGCAGCCGGTTGAGGGGGTCAAACACTGAAGCTTTCTTT
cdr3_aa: CASSRLRGSNTEAFF

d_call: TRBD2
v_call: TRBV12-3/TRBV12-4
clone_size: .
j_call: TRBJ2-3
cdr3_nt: TGTGCCAGCAGCCCCCAGCGGGGGGTACCAGATACGCAGTGTTTT
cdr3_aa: CASSPQRGVPDTQCF